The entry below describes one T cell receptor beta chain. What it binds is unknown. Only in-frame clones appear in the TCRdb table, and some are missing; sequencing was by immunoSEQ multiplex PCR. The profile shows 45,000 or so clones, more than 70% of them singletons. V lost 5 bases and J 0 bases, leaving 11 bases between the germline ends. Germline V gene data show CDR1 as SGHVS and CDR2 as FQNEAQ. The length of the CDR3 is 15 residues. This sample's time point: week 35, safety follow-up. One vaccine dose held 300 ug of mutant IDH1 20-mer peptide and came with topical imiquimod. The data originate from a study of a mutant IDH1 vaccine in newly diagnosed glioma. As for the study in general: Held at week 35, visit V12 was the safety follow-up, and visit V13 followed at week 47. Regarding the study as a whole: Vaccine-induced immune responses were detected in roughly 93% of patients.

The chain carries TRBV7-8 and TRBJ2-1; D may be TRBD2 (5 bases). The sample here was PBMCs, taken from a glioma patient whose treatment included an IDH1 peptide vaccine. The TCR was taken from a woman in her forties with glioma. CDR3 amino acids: CASSITGSSYNEQFF. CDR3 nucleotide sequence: TGTGCCAGCAGCATAACGGGGAGCTCCTACAATGAGCAGTTCTTC.